This T cell receptor beta chain was retrieved from a study of regulatory T cells in long-lasting Graves disease. This CDR3 contains 15 residues. Looked up from germline, CDR1 is MGHRA and CDR2 is YSYEKL. V shed 3 bases and J shed 0 bases, with 8 bases lying between them. Construction of TCR beta libraries relied on iRepertoire HTBI primers and on Arm-PCR targeting CDR3 regions. One entry per CDR3 protein, called by TCRdb with MiXCR from the multiplex PCR reads. The sample records about 540,000 distinct CDR3 sequences, roughly 14% being singletons. This clonotype showed up just a few times. Noted time point: newly diagnosed GD, antithyroid drugs for less than 3 months. The TCR library was made from RNA extracted from PBMCs. This same sample was also part of a study on T cells in Graves' hyperthyroidism and ophthalmopathy. This second study says: Used for diagnoses were clinical symptoms, serum thyroxine and TRAb, thyroid ultrasound and orbital computed tomography. Blood also contained most expanded thyroid clonotypes above 0.001.

The TCR comes from a young man with Graves disease. This chain links TRBV4-1 with TRBJ1-4; the D gene is possibly TRBD1 (5 bases). Specimen: peripheral blood mononuclear cells (PBMCs), collected at new diagnosis, from a patient treated with antithyroid drugs. The CDR3 DNA sequence: TGCGCCAGCAGCCACCTAGGGGCAACTAATGAAAAACTGTTTTTT. It codes for CASSHLGATNEKLFF.